The entry that follows covers one TCR beta chain sequence. A few counts support this clonotype. Its antigen is unknown. One base away there is no much larger clone; base qualities are not given. The sample is drawn from a study of T cells in Graves' hyperthyroidism and ophthalmopathy (dated by TCRdb to between 2019 and 2020). For the study in its entirety: Peripheral blood was sampled at the time of initial diagnosis, prior to any treatment. The approximately 90 discovery patients were randomly split 7:3 into training and test sets. The study also compared thyroid tissue and blood T-cell repertoires from five or six Graves' hyperthyroidism patients. Once sampling was done, hyperthyroidism patients were given methimazole at a starting dose of 30 mg daily, whereas ophthalmopathy patients were given high-dose intravenous methylprednisolone. TCR Vbeta CDR3 sequencing of 135 peripheral blood samples (43 ophthalmopathy, over 70 hyperthyroidism and 17 progressor patients) is reported in the paper. A discovery cohort of approximately 100 patients, about 40 with Graves' ophthalmopathy and fewer than 65 with stable Graves' hyperthyroidism, was used to find distinguishing TCR V-J signatures. Prospective prediction of ophthalmopathy was tested in an independent validation cohort of 18 to 20 hyperthyroidism patients and 15 to 17 patients who later progressed to ophthalmopathy.

General conclusions and limits of the study: Ophthalmopathy was separated from stable hyperthyroidism by a 13 V-J signature model, with 85% to 90% sensitivity and about 81% specificity obtained in cross-validation and 80%/75% obtained in testing. Sample size was not statistically predetermined, and investigators were not blinded to group allocation. Most expanded thyroid clonotypes (frequency above 0.001) were also found in blood, which suggests that blood repertoires may mirror thyroid immune responses. In validation, progression to ophthalmopathy was predicted by the model with roughly 69% sensitivity and just over 72% specificity, a median of approximately 6.5 months before onset.

Hyperthyroidism patients were aged 18 to 65 years and newly diagnosed, with disease duration of less than 2 months. Any patient with an uncontrolled infection, another autoimmune disease, pregnancy or lactation was excluded. Diagnoses relied on clinical symptoms, serum thyroxine and TRAb, thyroid ultrasound and orbital computed tomography. Blood from progressor patients was drawn when they were first diagnosed with hyperthyroidism, before any ophthalmopathy symptoms appeared. Ficoll-Paque density gradient centrifugation was used to isolate PBMCs from about 10 ml of fresh peripheral blood. Progressor patients were defined as those initially diagnosed with Graves' hyperthyroidism in whom ophthalmopathy developed during follow-up. Total RNA was extracted using Trizol reagent, and RNA quality was assessed on an Agilent 2100 Bioanalyzer. The TCR beta CDR3 regions were amplified from RNA transcripts. For the first round of RT-PCR on the TCR CDR3, the HTBI primer set was used together with the Qiagen OneStep RT-PCR kit. The libraries were constructed in a second round of multiplex PCR and then size-selected and purified. Sequencing of the libraries was done on an Illumina HiSeq2000 using paired-end 100 bp reads. As for the authors' bioinformatics: Raw data were processed with SOAPnuke, discarding reads with adapters, uncalled bases, mean Phred below 15, or no exact constant-primer or identifier match. High-quality paired reads were merged using COPE v1.2.5, and each unique nucleotide sequence was defined as a clonotype. MiTCR v1.1 was used to align the clonotypes against IMGT TRBV, TRBD and TRBJ reference segments. Analysis was restricted to V-J combinations with a frequency above 0.0001, which covered 99.2% of repertoires. A TCS score was defined as the ratio between F50 (clonal expansion) and ExV (chaos), using BLOSUM62-based TCRdist between CDR3 peptides within each V-J. Welch's t-statistics and random forest reduced several hundred V-J features to 13, which were used in a naive Bayes classifier (R e1071). TCRdb reworked the public reads: Q25 trimming with fastp, MiXCR clone assembly, productive beta chains retained. Rows merge per CDR3 protein into single entries with the most common DNA and genes. The V and J calls reflect TCRdb's pipeline rather than the authors' work. The sample data list 250,000 to 300,000 distinct CDR3 sequences, and roughly 13% of these were observed just once. The ten biggest clones cover 7% to 8.5% of the sample.

From the cysteine up to the phenylalanine, the CDR3 has a length of 15 residues. Just the 45-base CDR3 DNA is kept, in frame starting at base 1. The sequencing input was blood. The chain is assembled from TRBV3-2 and TRBJ2-1; the DNA was not compared with TRBD2, the D call given in the table. TRBV3-2 is annotated as a pseudogene. The clonotype originates from a woman in her twenties or thirties with Graves' hyperthyroidism that later progressed to Graves' ophthalmopathy. The CDR3 has the sequence CASSQEGTRHNEQFF. The DNA sequence follows: TGTGCCAGCAGCCAAGAAGGGACTAGACACAATGAGCAGTTCTTC.